A single sample is the source of the 19 T cell receptor beta chains below, sequenced in a study of metastatic and nonmetastatic thyroid tumors (dated by TCRdb to 2018 to 2020). The library was prepared using PCR. Sequencing relied on an Illumina HiSeq 4000. Through fastp at Q25 and MiXCR, TCRdb rebuilt clones from the public reads, retaining in-frame beta chains. This sample lists around 28,000 clones; over 10% were detected once. The ten largest clones represent 4.9% of the sample. No patient had received any treatment before thyroid surgery. The material sequenced was blood. The receptors shown here come from a female donor with papillary thyroid cancer or a benign thyroid nodule (not recorded which). Some clones in this sample may be carry-over from other donors' samples.

By proportion, this clone is medium-sized. The chain links TRBV12-3 or TRBV12-4 to TRBJ2-7; D perhaps matches TRBD2 (5 bases). V was cut by 3 bases and J by 5 bases, with 11 bases left in between. The CDR3 contains 13 residues. The CDR3 loop reads CASSLGGGHEQYF. The CDR3 nucleotides read TGTGCCAGCAGTTTGGGTGGAGGCCACGAGCAGTACTTC.

This clone came up many times. This chain connects TRBV6-2 or TRBV6-3 to TRBJ2-4; 8 bases line up with TRBD2. This CDR3 has 19 amino acids. The trim removed 5 bases at V and 0 bases at J, leaving 15 bases unmatched. Germline CDR1 MNHEY, CDR2 SVGEGT. The CDR3, as DNA: TGTGCCAGCAGTGCCCCGGGGGGGTCCGGGACTATAGCCAAAAACATTCAGTACTTC. Its translation is CASSAPGGSGTIAKNIQYF.

At least ten counts were recorded for this clone. The rearrangement links TRBV6-1 to TRBJ1-1; no clear D. The CDR3 totals 17 residues. Germline V gene data show CDR1 as MNHNS and CDR2 as SASEGT. Trimming took 5 bases from V and 5 from J, leaving 24 bases between them. Here the CDR3 DNA reads TGTGCCAGCAGTTCCCAAAGGGATTGGGGAAGGGCAACTGAAGCTTTCTTT. Encoded protein: CASSSQRDWGRATEAFF.

This clone was recorded at least ten times. This chain links TRBV9 with TRBJ2-1, with D unresolved. The CDR3 runs to 14 residues. V lost 0 bases and J lost 8, with 12 bases in between. Germline CDR1 reads SGDLS; CDR2 reads YYNGEE. The CDR3, as DNA: TGTGCCAGCAGCGTAGTCGCGGTTTGGGATGAGCAGTTCTTC. Translating gives CASSVVAVWDEQFF.

This clone was seen only a few times. An end of the junction does not agree with germline; a read error may underlie this. The rearrangement links TRBV11-2 to TRBJ2-3, with a weak D call TRBD2 (5 bases). Per germline, CDR1 SGHAT and CDR2 FQNNGV. The CDR3 sequence is 16 residues long. The DNA for the CDR3 is TGTGTCAGCAGCCTCCACCTCGGAGGTATAACAGATACGCAGTATTTT. This sequence encodes CVSSLHLGGITDTQYF.

This clone was counted ten times or more. This chain connects TRBV7-9 to TRBJ2-5; D possibly corresponds to TRBD2 (6 bases). CDR1 and CDR2 from the germline V gene are SEHNR and FQNEAQ (reference sequence). V lost 0 bases and J lost 3, with 8 bases in between. CDR3 length: 14 residues. The CDR3 protein is CASSLAGGEETQYF. The CDR3 DNA reads as TGTGCCAGCAGCTTAGCCGGAGGGGAAGAGACCCAGTACTTC.

Many counts were recorded for this clone. The chain employs TRBV7-8 and TRBJ2-1; possibly TRBD1 or TRBD2 for D (5 bases each). This CDR3 is built from 13 residues. CDR1 and CDR2 from the germline V gene are SGHVS and FQNEAQ. V was trimmed by 0 bases and J by 12 bases, leaving 12 bases between them. The CDR3 loop reads CASSLARDRGQFF. The CDR3 DNA sequence: TGTGCCAGCAGCTTAGCTAGGGACCGGGGGCAGTTCTTC.

This clone was observed many times. The genes are TRBV2 and TRBJ2-7; D not certain. Germline-derived CDR1 and CDR2 are SNHLY and FYNNEI. CDR3 length equals 13 residues. The V gene lost 6 bases and the J gene lost 6 bases, with 15 bases spanning the gap. CDR3 nucleotide sequence: TGTGCCAGCAGGGGAACCAACCCTCGCGAGCAGTACTTC. Protein product: CASRGTNPREQYF.

This clone was recorded at least ten times. The J gene is TRBJ2-1, the V gene TRBV5-1; weak D call: TRBD2 (6 bases). The V and J ends lost 3 bases and 8 bases respectively, with 18 bases between them. This CDR3 is 15 amino acids long. CDR1 is SGHRS and CDR2 is YFSETQ in the germline V gene. The CDR3 region is CASSSGTPHLDEQFF. The CDR3 nucleotides read TGCGCCAGCAGCTCCGGGACTCCCCACCTCGATGAGCAGTTCTTC. Looking up the rest from reference TRBV5-1 and TRBJ2-1 gives the full variable domain: KAGVTQTPRYLIKTRGQQVTLSCSPISGHRSVSWYQQTPGQGLQFLFEYFSETQRNKGNFPGRFSGRQFSNSRSEMNVSTLELGDSALYLCASSSGTPHLDEQFFGPGTRLTVL.

This clone was counted a few times. Since a much larger clone is just one base distant, this may be a read error. Other nucleotide sequences from this sample produce the same CDR3. The chain combines TRBV7-2 with TRBJ2-5, with 9 bases aligning to TRBD2. V shed 3 bases and J 4 bases; nucleotides not matched to a gene: 6. The CDR3 is 15 amino acids. The V gene's germline CDR1 is SGHTA and CDR2 FQGNSA. CDR3 loop: CASSFQGGRGETQYF. For the CDR3, the DNA is TGTGCCAGCAGCTTCCAAGGCGGGAGGGGAGAGACCCAGTACTTC.

This clone has at least ten counts. The V call is TRBV5-6, the J call TRBJ1-1; unclear D gene. CDR3 length: 13 amino acids. V dropped 3 bases and J dropped 12 bases, with 18 bases sitting between them. Germline loops: CDR1 SGHDT, CDR2 YYEEEE. CDR3 sequence (DNA): TGTGCCAGCAGCTACCAGATTTCGATGGTGACTTTCTTT. It is translated as CASSYQISMVTFF.

This clone rates as medium-sized (0.01 to 0.1%). As DNA, the CDR3 is TGTGCCAGCAGCTTATACGCTAGCGGCTACAATGAGCAGTTCTTC. Its protein is CASSLYASGYNEQFF. This rearrangement joins TRBV7-2 to TRBJ2-1, with TRBD2 matching over 7 bases. Germline V CDR1 and CDR2: SGHTA, FQGNSA. The CDR3 runs 15 residues. V lost 2 bases and J lost 3; bases outside the gene matches: 4. Drawing the rest from reference TRBV7-2 and TRBJ2-1, the complete variable domain is GAGVSQSPSNKVTEKGKDVELRCDPISGHTALYWYRQSLGQGLEFLIYFQGNSAPDKSGLPSDRFSAERTGGSVSTLTIQRTQQEDSAVYLCASSLYASGYNEQFFGPGTRLTVL.

This clone has at least ten counts. V and J are TRBV5-1 and TRBJ2-5; D is uncertain. CDR3 length: 11 residues. Germline CDR1 and CDR2: SGHRS and YFSETQ. Trimming shortened V by 0 bases and J by 3 bases, and 0 bases separated the two germline ends. Here the CDR3 reads CASSLEETQYF. The CDR3 DNA is TGCGCCAGCAGCTTGGAAGAGACCCAGTACTTC.

This clone was picked up a small number of times. This same CDR3 is encoded by further DNA sequences in the sample. The chain combines TRBV20-1 with TRBJ2-3; D unclear. Germline CDR1 is DFQATT and CDR2 is SNEGSKA (reference sequence). V was trimmed by 6 bases and J by 3 bases, leaving 13 bases between them. This CDR3 is 13 amino acids long. The CDR3 coding sequence is TGCAGTGCCTTACCCTTGAGTACAGATACGCAGTATTTT. Residues: CSALPLSTDTQYF.

This clone was seen more than once but under ten times. The germline gene is not matched at one end of the junction; a read error may be the cause. The chain carries TRBV27 and TRBJ2-2; D unclear. Germline V lookup: CDR1 MNHEY, CDR2 SMNVEV (reference sequence). The CDR3 has 11 residues. The CDR3 DNA sequence: TGTGCCGGCAGTCGGACCGTGGAGCTGTTTTTT. The encoded protein is CAGSRTVELFF.

The chain joins TRBV3-1 to TRBJ2-3, with 9 bases identical to TRBD2. CDR3 length: 14 residues. With 6 bases clipped from V and 6 bases from J, the junction kept 7 bases outside the gene matches. From germline, CDR1 is LGHDT and CDR2 YNNKEL (reference sequence). CDR3 sequence (DNA): TGTGCCAGCAGTTCTAGCGGGGCCGGGGATACGCAGTATTTT. As protein: CASSSSGAGDTQYF.

This clone was seen repeatedly, ten times or more. The chain uses TRBV6-1 and TRBJ1-6; D remains unclear. Germline CDR1 and CDR2: MNHNS and SASEGT. This CDR3 spans 14 amino acids. The V end was cut by 3 bases, the J end by 2 bases, with 5 bases between. The CDR3 reads CASSDEPYNSPLHF. Written as DNA, the CDR3 is TGTGCCAGCAGTGACGAGCCCTATAATTCACCCCTCCACTTT.

The rearrangement joins TRBV4-1 to TRBJ2-7, with D maybe TRBD2 (7 bases). V was trimmed by 2 bases and J by 1 base, leaving 21 bases between them. This CDR3 is 18 amino acids long. Germline CDR1 reads MGHRA; CDR2 reads YSYEKL. CDR3 sequence reads: CASSQLDGGGANSYEQYF. The CDR3 DNA reads TGCGCCAGCAGCCAACTTGACGGAGGGGGGGCCAATTCCTACGAGCAGTACTTC.

This clone showed up many times. The chain links TRBV12-3 or TRBV12-4 to TRBJ1-4; possible D gene TRBD1, 5 bases. V lost 4 bases, J lost 7 bases, and 13 bases lay in between. The CDR3 runs to 14 residues. This CDR3 is CASSSRAGVEKLFF. The CDR3 bases are TGTGCCAGCAGTTCCAGGGCGGGCGTTGAAAAACTGTTTTTT.